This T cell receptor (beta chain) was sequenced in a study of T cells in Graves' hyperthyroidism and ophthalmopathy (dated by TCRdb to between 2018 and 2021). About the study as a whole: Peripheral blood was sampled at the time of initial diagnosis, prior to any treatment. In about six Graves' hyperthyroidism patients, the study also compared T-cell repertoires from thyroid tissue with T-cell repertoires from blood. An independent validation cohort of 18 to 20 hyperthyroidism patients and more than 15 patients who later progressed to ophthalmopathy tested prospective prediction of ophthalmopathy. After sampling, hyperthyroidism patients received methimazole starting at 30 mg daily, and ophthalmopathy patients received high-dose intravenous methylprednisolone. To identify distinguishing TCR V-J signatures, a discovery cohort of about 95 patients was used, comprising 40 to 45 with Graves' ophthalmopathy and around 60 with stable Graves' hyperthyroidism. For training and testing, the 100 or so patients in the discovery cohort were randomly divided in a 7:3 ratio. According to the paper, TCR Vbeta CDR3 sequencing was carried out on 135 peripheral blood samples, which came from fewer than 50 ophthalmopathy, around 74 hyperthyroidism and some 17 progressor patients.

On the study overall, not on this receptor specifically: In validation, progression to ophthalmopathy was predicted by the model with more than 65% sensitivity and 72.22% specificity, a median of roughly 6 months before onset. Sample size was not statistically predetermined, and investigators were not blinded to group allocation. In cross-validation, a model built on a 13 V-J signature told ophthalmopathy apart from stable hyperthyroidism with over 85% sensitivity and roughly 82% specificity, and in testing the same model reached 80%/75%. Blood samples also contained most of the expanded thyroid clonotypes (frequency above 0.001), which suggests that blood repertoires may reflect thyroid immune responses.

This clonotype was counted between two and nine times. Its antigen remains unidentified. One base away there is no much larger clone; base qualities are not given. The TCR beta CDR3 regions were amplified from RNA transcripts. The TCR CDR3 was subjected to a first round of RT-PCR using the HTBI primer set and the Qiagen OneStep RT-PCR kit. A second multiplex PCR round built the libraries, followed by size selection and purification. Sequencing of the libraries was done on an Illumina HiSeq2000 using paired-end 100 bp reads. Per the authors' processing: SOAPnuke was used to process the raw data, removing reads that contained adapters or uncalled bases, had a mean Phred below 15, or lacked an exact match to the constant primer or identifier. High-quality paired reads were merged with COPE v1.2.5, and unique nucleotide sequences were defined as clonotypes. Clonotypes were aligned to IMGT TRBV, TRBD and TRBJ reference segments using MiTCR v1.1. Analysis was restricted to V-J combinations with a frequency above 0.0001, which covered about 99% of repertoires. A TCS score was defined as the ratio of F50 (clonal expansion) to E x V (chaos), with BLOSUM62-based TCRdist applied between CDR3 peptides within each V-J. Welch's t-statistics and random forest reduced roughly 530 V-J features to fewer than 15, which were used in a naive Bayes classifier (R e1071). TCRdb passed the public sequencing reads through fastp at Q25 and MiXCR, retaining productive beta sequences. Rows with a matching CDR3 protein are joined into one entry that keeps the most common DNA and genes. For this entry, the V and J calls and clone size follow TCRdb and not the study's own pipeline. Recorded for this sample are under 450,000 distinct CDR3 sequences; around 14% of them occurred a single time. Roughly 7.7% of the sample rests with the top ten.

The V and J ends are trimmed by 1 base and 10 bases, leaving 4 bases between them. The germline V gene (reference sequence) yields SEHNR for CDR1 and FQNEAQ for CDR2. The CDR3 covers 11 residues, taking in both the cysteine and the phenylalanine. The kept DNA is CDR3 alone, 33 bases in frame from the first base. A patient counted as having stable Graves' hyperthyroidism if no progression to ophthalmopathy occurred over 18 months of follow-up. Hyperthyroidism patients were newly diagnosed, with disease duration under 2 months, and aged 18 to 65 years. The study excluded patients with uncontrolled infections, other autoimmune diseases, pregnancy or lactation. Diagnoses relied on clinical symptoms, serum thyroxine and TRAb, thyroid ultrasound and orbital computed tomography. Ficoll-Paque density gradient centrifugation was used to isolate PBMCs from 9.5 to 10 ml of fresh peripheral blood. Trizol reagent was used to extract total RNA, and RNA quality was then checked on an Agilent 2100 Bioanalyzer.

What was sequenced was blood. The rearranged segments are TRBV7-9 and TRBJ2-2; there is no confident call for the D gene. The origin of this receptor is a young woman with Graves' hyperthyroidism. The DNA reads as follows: TGTGCCAGCAGCTTAGAAGTGGAGCTGTTTTTT. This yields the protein CASSLEVELFF.